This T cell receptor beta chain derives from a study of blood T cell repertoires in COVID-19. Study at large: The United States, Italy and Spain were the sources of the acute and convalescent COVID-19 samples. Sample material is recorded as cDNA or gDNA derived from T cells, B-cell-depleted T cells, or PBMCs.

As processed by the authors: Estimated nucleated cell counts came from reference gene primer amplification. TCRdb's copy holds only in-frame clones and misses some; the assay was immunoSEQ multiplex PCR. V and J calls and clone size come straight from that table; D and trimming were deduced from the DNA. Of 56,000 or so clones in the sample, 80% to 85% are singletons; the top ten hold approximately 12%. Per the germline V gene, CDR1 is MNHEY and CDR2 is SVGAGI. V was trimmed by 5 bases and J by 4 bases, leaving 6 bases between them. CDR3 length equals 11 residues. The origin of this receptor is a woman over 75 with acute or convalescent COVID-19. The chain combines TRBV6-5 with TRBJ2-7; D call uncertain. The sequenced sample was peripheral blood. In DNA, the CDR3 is TGTGCCAGCAGTCCTTATTACGAGCAGTACTTC. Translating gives CASSPYYEQYF.